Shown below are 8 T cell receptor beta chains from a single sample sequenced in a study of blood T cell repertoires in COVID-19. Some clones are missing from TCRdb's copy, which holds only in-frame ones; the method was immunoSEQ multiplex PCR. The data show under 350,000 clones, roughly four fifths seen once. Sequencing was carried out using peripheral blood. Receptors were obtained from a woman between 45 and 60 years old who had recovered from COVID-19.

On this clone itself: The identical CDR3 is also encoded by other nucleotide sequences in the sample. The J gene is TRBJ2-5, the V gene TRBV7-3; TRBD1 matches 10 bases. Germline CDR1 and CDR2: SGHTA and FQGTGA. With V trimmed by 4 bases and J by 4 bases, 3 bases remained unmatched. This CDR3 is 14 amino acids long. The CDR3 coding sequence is TGTGCCAGCAGCTCGACAGGGGGCTTAGAGACCCAGTACTTC. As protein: CASSSTGGLETQYF.

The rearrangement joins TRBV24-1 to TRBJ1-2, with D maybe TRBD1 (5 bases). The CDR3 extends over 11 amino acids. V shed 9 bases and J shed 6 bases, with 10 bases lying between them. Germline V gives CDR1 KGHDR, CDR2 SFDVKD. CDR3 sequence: CATGKQDGYTF. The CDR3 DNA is TGTGCCACCGGGAAACAGGATGGCTACACCTTC.

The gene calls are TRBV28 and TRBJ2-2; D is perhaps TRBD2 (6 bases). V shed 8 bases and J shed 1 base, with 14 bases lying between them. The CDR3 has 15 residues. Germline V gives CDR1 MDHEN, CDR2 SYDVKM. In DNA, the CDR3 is TGTGCCAGCCTCTTGGGGGGAGGGAACACCGGGGAGCTGTTTTTT. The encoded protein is CASLLGGGNTGELFF.

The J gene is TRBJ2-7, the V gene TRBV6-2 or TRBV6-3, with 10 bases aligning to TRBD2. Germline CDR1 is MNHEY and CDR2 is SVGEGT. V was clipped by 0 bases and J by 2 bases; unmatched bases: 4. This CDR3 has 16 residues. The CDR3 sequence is CASSYSLAGGPYEQYF. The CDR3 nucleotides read TGTGCCAGCAGTTACTCCTTAGCGGGAGGCCCCTACGAGCAGTACTTC.

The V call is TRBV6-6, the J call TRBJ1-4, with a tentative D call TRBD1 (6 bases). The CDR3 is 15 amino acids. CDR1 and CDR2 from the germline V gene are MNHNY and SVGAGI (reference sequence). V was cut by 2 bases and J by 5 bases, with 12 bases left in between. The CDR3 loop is CASSYTGRGNEKLFF. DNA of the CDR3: TGTGCCAGCAGTTACACGGGAAGGGGGAATGAAAAACTGTTTTTT.

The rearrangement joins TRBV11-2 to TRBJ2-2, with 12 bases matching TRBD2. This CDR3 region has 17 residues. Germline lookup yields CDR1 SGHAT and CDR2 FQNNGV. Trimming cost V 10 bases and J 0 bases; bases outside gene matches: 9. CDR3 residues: CATNLAGGPPNTGELFF. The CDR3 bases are TGTGCCACCAATCTAGCGGGGGGGCCCCCGAACACCGGGGAGCTGTTTTTT.

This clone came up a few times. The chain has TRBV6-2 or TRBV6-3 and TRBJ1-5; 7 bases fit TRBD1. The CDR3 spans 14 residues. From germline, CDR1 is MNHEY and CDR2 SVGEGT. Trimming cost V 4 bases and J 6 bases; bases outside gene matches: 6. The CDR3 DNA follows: TGTGCCAGCAGTTTCACAGGGGTGGGTCAGCCCCAGCATTTT. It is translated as CASSFTGVGQPQHF.

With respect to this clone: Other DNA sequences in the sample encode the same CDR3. CDR3 protein: CASSVGLAGGGQETQYF. In nucleotides, the CDR3 is TGTGCCAGCAGCGTAGGGCTAGCGGGGGGCGGACAAGAGACCCAGTACTTC. The J gene is TRBJ2-5, the V gene TRBV9; TRBD2 agrees at 11 bases. Trimming at V came to 0 bases and at J to 2 bases, leaving 6 bases not matched to a gene. The CDR3 extends over 17 amino acids. CDR1 and CDR2 from the germline V gene are SGDLS and YYNGEE.